The entry that follows covers one TCR beta chain sequence. Antigen specificity is unknown. This CDR3 spans 15 amino acids. Germline V gene data show CDR1 as KGHSH and CDR2 as LQKENI. Trimming pared 0 bases from V and 5 bases from J, leaving 13 bases between. This record comes from a study of T cell responses to AZD1222 COVID-19 vaccine. Overall study results and limits: Repertoires were sampled only after the peak T cell response. Among the donors, most were white British and more were female, and clonal diversity was possibly underestimated. Baseline serostatus was positive in only a handful of AZD1222 recipients. Close to half of all spike-specific TCRs reportedly target regions of the variants that are unmutated.

Clones were read by immunoSEQ multiplex PCR, and TCRdb kept only the in-frame ones, dropping some. The table shows 100,000 or so clones, with 90% to 95% occurring only once. The chain has TRBV18 and TRBJ1-1; possible D gene TRBD1, 5 bases. This receptor was obtained from an adult who received the AZD1222 COVID-19 vaccine. The sample in question was peripheral blood, obtained 28 days after the second AZD1222 dose. The CDR3 region is CASSPPAGLGTEAFF. The DNA of the CDR3 is TGTGCCAGCTCACCACCAGCGGGGCTAGGGACTGAAGCTTTCTTT.